The sequence of this T cell receptor beta chain was determined in a study of neurological immune-mediated disorders. Findings and limits, study-wide: Across subjects, expanded clones had no CDR3 amino acid sequences in common, pointing to private repertoires in all groups.

TCRdb independently ran MiXCR on the 5' RACE reads; one entry per CDR3 protein. This table has about 32,000 distinct CDR3 sequences, 13% appearing once. This clonotype was recorded at least ten times. The antigen is unknown. The time point denotes: technical triplicate 2. CDR3 length: 16 residues. Germline values: CDR1 LGHNA, CDR2 YNFKEQ. Trimming cost V 0 bases and J 4 bases, with 16 bases left between them. The sample taken for sequencing was CD4+ T cells from blood. This chain links TRBV4-2 with TRBJ2-7, with unresolved D. The TCR comes from a female donor with HTLV-1-associated myelopathy (HAM/TSP). CDR3 loop: CASSQDLVGSLYEQYF. CDR3 nucleotides: TGTGCCAGCAGCCAAGATCTGGTGGGGTCCTTGTACGAGCAGTACTTC.